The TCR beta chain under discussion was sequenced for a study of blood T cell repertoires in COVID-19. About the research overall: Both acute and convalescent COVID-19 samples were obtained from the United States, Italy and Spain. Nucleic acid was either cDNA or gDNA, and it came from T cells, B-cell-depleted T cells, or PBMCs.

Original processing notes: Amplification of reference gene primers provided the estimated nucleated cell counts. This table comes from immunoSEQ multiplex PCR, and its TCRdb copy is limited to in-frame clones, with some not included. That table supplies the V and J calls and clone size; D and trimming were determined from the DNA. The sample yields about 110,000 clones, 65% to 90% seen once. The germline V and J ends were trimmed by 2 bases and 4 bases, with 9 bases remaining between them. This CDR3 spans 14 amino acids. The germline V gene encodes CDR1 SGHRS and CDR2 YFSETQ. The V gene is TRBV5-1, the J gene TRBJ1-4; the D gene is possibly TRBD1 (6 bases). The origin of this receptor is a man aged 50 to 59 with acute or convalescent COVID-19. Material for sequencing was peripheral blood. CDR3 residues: CASSFTGSNEKLFF. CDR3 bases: TGCGCCAGCAGCTTTACAGGGAGTAATGAAAAACTGTTTTTT. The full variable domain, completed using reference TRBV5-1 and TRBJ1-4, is KAGVTQTPRYLIKTRGQQVTLSCSPISGHRSVSWYQQTPGQGLQFLFEYFSETQRNKGNFPGRFSGRQFSNSRSEMNVSTLELGDSALYLCASSFTGSNEKLFFGSGTQLSVL.